The entry that follows covers one T cell receptor (beta chain) sequence. The data were produced by immunoSEQ multiplex PCR, yet TCRdb's version contains in-frame clones alone and is incomplete. The sample records a few hundred thousand clones, 89% being singletons. The record originates from a study of blood T cell repertoires in COVID-19. The ends were cut back, 3 bases at V and 0 bases at J, with 12 bases in the middle. Germline V gene data show CDR1 as DFQATT and CDR2 as SNEGSKA (reference sequence). The CDR3 spans 14 residues. The chain carries TRBV20-1 and TRBJ2-7; D possibly corresponds to TRBD2 (6 bases). Sequences were obtained from peripheral blood. This TCR derives from a man aged 40-49 years with acute or convalescent COVID-19. CDR3 region: CSASGEAGSYEQYF. For the CDR3, the DNA is TGCAGTGCTAGTGGAGAAGCGGGCTCCTACGAGCAGTACTTC.